This note documents a single TCR beta chain sequence. In the original analysis: Amplification of reference gene primers was used by the study to estimate nucleated cell counts. Clones were sequenced by immunoSEQ multiplex PCR, and TCRdb holds only the in-frame ones, with some missing. V and J calls plus clone size are reproduced from that table; the DNA served to infer D and trimming. The sample yields around 100,000 clones, 70% to 90% seen once. This entry comes from a study of blood T cell repertoires in COVID-19. Study-wide background: Material from acute and convalescent COVID-19 was sourced from the United States, Italy and Spain. In each case, the material was cDNA or gDNA derived from T cells, B-cell-depleted T cells, or PBMCs.

Germline CDR1 SGHDT, CDR2 YYEEEE. The CDR3 runs to 15 residues. V was pared by 0 bases and J by 8 bases, with 12 bases between. The source of this sequence is a man aged 35 to 55 with acute or convalescent COVID-19. Source material: peripheral blood. The chain recombines TRBV5-6 with TRBJ1-6, with D possibly TRBD1 on 6 matching bases. The CDR3 loop is CASSLGQVGDSPLHF. The CDR3 DNA is TGTGCCAGCAGCTTGGGACAGGTGGGTGATTCACCCCTCCACTTT.